This TCR beta chain originates from a study of blood T cell repertoires in COVID-19. Background on the study: COVID-19 samples from acute and convalescent phases originated in the United States, Italy and Spain.

The CDR3 loop spans 14 amino acids. V lost 5 bases and J lost 3, with 13 bases in between. Germline values: CDR1 LNHNV, CDR2 YYDKDF (reference sequence). Authors' analysis steps: Reference gene primer amplification yielded estimated nucleated cell counts. Only in-frame clones appear in the TCRdb table, and some are missing; sequencing was by immunoSEQ multiplex PCR. V and J calls plus clone size are reproduced from that table; the DNA served to infer D and trimming. The sample lists hundreds of thousands of clones, more than 75% seen once, with 1.9% in the top ten. The clonotype was recovered from a man aged 40-50 years in a cohort exposed to, infected with or recovered from COVID-19 (not recorded which). The chain carries TRBV15 and TRBJ1-2, with D possibly TRBD1 on 6 matching bases. Sequencing used PBMCs or T cells enriched from blood (not recorded which). The CDR3 region has the DNA TGTGCCACCAGCCCAGGACAGCCCGACTATGGCTACACCTTC. It is translated as CATSPGQPDYGYTF.